One sample yielded the 20 T cell receptor beta chains listed below, sequenced in a study of T cell responses to AZD1222 COVID-19 vaccine (dated by TCRdb to 2020 to 2023). Libraries were constructed by the immunoSEQ multiplex PCR assay. Here the immuneACCESS table is served through TCRdb, limited to in-frame sequences with V and J called. Missing clones are a known gap in these copies; in checked studies unresolved V genes cover under half, and the rest lacks a known reason. A total of more than 150,000 clones appear in this sample, 70% to 90% of them only once. In total, the top ten clones hold approximately 0.5% of the sample. Read against the paper, the sample's time point label means: baseline before first vaccination. Sample: peripheral blood, taken on day 0 of AZD1222 vaccination. These receptors were collected from an adult in good health.

The chain links TRBV28 to TRBJ2-3; D is undetermined. Germline CDR1 and CDR2: MDHEN and SYDVKM. V gave up 5 bases and J gave up 5 bases, with 20 bases separating them. There are 16 residues in the CDR3. CDR3 sequence reads: CASSTRLGGSGDTQYF. CDR3 DNA sequence: TGTGCCAGCAGTACCCGGTTGGGTGGCAGTGGAGATACGCAGTATTTT.

The chain recombines TRBV10-3 with TRBJ2-5; 10 bases are a match to TRBD2. Germline CDR1 is ENHRY and CDR2 is SYGVKD. Trimming removed 6 bases from V and 4 bases from J; junction bases left unmatched: 8. The CDR3 totals 15 residues. The CDR3, as DNA: TGTGCCATCAGGGATAGCGGGGGGCGGGGAGAGACCCAGTACTTC. Translation: CAIRDSGGRGETQYF.

V is TRBV30 and J is TRBJ1-6; D uncertain. CDR1 GTSNPN and CDR2 SVGIG come from the germline V gene (reference sequence). The CDR3 has 12 residues. The germline V and J ends were trimmed by 4 bases and 10 bases, with 11 bases remaining between them. CDR3 coding DNA: TGTGCCTGGAATGTTGAGGTATCACCCCTCCACTTT. Translated: CAWNVEVSPLHF.

The V and J genes are TRBV5-1 and TRBJ2-2, with unresolved D. V lost 4 bases and J lost 8, with 12 bases in between. Germline CDR1 reads SGHRS; CDR2 reads YFSETQ. This CDR3 has 13 residues. The CDR3: CASSRTVGGELFF. The CDR3 DNA is TGCGCCAGCAGCCGTACAGTCGGGGGGGAGCTGTTTTTT.

The rearrangement uses TRBV6-8 and TRBJ1-3, with 8 nucleotides matching TRBD1. Germline CDR1 is MNHGY and CDR2 is SAAAGT. The CDR3 is 17 residues long. With 6 bases clipped from V and 4 bases from J, the junction kept 14 bases outside the gene matches. The CDR3 reads CASSKWTGPGSGNTIYF. CDR3 in DNA: TGTGCCAGCAGCAAATGGACAGGGCCGGGCTCCGGAAACACCATATATTTT.

The rearrangement joins TRBV6-1 to TRBJ2-7; 7 bases agree with TRBD2. CDR1 is MNHNS and CDR2 is SASEGT in the germline V gene. The trim removed 7 bases at V and 0 bases at J, leaving 6 bases unmatched. The CDR3 has 14 amino acids. The CDR3: CASNRAGSSYEQYF. The CDR3 DNA reads TGTGCCAGCAATCGAGCGGGGAGCTCCTACGAGCAGTACTTC.

The rearrangement links TRBV19 to TRBJ1-5, with D hard to call. Germline assignment: CDR1 LNHDA and CDR2 SQIVND (reference sequence). The CDR3 is made up of 15 amino acids. Between the trimmed V and J ends, which lost 6 bases and 4 bases, there was a span of 16 bases. CDR3 protein: CASSPKWGWNQPQHF. CDR3 coding DNA: TGTGCCAGTAGCCCAAAGTGGGGTTGGAATCAGCCCCAGCATTTT.

CDR3 sequence: CASSQEVAGGPTRTQYF. In nucleotides, the CDR3 is TGTGCCAGCAGCCAAGAAGTAGCGGGGGGGCCTACGCGGACCCAGTACTTC. V is TRBV14 and J is TRBJ2-5; 11 bases are shared with TRBD2. The CDR3 covers 17 residues. V lost 0 bases to trimming and J lost 7 bases; unmatched junction nucleotides: 10. CDR1 is SGHDN, CDR2 FVKESK, per germline. Full variable domain (missing parts from reference TRBV14 and TRBJ2-5): EAGVTQFPSHSVIEKGQTVTLRCDPISGHDNLYWYRRVMGKEIKFLLHFVKESKQDESGMPNNRFLAERTGGTYSTLKVQPAELEDSGVYFCASSQEVAGGPTRTQYFGPGTRLLVL.

This chain uses TRBV6-5 with TRBJ1-4; unclear D gene. CDR3 length equals 15 residues. V was cut by 7 bases and J by 0 bases, with 12 bases left in between. Germline V gene sequence: CDR1 MNHEY, CDR2 SVGAGI. This CDR3 reads CASNLKGTTNEKLFF. The CDR3 DNA sequence: TGTGCCAGCAATCTAAAGGGAACAACTAATGAAAAACTGTTTTTT.

The V and J genes are TRBV6-1 and TRBJ2-7; TRBD2 agrees at 10 bases. After removal of 1 base from V and 7 bases from J, the junction contained 7 bases not matched to a gene. This CDR3 is 15 amino acids long. Germline V lookup: CDR1 MNHNS, CDR2 SASEGT. The CDR3 here is CASSEVPAGGQEQYF. The DNA for the CDR3 is TGTGCCAGCAGTGAAGTTCCAGCGGGGGGGCAGGAGCAGTACTTC.

A single count supports this clone. The chain carries TRBV6-2 or TRBV6-3 and TRBJ2-6; D may correspond to TRBD1 or TRBD2 (5 bases each). V lost 5 bases to trimming and J lost 1 base, with 18 bases between them. Germline loops: CDR1 MNHEY, CDR2 SVGEGT. The CDR3 loop spans 18 amino acids. DNA of the CDR3: TGTGCCAGCAGTGCCTCCGGGACGGACCTATCTGGGGCCAACGTCCTGACTTTC. It encodes CASSASGTDLSGANVLTF.

This clone was observed a few times. The rearrangement uses TRBV6-1 and TRBJ2-7; 7 nucleotides match TRBD1. The CDR3 has 15 amino acids. The trim removed 2 bases at V and 6 bases at J, leaving 10 bases unmatched. Germline loops: CDR1 MNHNS, CDR2 SASEGT. The CDR3 DNA follows: TGTGCCAGCAGTGAATCAGGGGGACCCTGGGGCGAGCAGTACTTC. Translating it yields CASSESGGPWGEQYF.

A single count supports this clone. The V and J genes are TRBV27 and TRBJ2-7; perhaps TRBD1 as D (7 bases). The germline gives CDR1 MNHEY, CDR2 SMNVEV (reference sequence). With 2 bases removed from V and 2 bases from J, the gap between germline ends came to 13 bases. The CDR3 is made up of 15 amino acids. CDR3 nucleotide sequence: TGTGCCAGCAGTTTAAGGGCAGGGGGGCCCTACGAGCAGTACTTC. Its protein product is CASSLRAGGPYEQYF.

V and J are TRBV6-2 or TRBV6-3 and TRBJ1-5; TRBD1 might be the D (5 bases). This CDR3 comprises 15 residues. V lost 6 bases and J 4 bases, leaving 16 bases between the germline ends. In germline, CDR1 is MNHEY, CDR2 SVGEGT. The CDR3: CASSPAGGLNQPQHF. As DNA, the CDR3 is TGTGCCAGCAGCCCAGCCGGGGGGTTAAATCAGCCCCAGCATTTT.

V gene TRBV6-2 or TRBV6-3 combines with J gene TRBJ1-4; 9 nucleotides align to TRBD1. V was pared by 6 bases and J by 8 bases, with 7 bases of the junction left unmatched. This CDR3 spans 14 amino acids. Per germline, CDR1 MNHEY and CDR2 SVGEGT. The CDR3 loop reads CASSPDRGGEKLFF. In DNA form, the CDR3 reads TGTGCCAGCAGCCCTGACAGGGGGGGCGAAAAACTGTTTTTT.

V gene TRBV14 combines with J gene TRBJ1-1; 7 bases line up with TRBD1. The CDR3 covers 14 residues. V lost 9 bases, J lost 1 base, and 8 bases stayed unmatched. Germline V CDR1 and CDR2: SGHDN, FVKESK. The CDR3 reads CASKRQGWNTEAFF. In DNA, the CDR3 is TGTGCCAGTAAAAGACAGGGATGGAACACTGAAGCTTTCTTT.

The chain is built from TRBV5-4 and TRBJ1-2; D might be TRBD1 (6 bases). The CDR3 spans 16 residues. Between the trimmed V and J ends, which lost 0 bases and 1 base, there was a span of 13 bases. The V gene's germline CDR1 is SGHNT and CDR2 YYREEE (reference sequence). CDR3 protein: CASSLEWTDVNYGYTF. CDR3 nucleotide sequence: TGTGCCAGCAGCTTGGAGTGGACAGACGTTAACTATGGCTACACCTTC.

V gene TRBV24-1 combines with J gene TRBJ2-5; 8 bases are a match to TRBD1. The CDR3 spans 18 residues. Germline loops: CDR1 KGHDR, CDR2 SFDVKD. Trimming cost V 4 bases and J 5 bases; bases outside gene matches: 17. The CDR3 is CATSDSPRPYRGMETQYF. CDR3 DNA: TGTGCCACCAGTGACAGTCCCCGCCCATACAGGGGGATGGAGACCCAGTACTTC.

This chain links TRBV20-1 with TRBJ1-5; weak D call: TRBD1 (5 bases). The CDR3 loop spans 12 amino acids. Germline V gives CDR1 DFQATT, CDR2 SNEGSKA (reference sequence). The germline V and J ends were trimmed by 3 bases and 4 bases, with 7 bases remaining between them. The CDR3 protein is CSASGGNQPQHF. The CDR3 region has the DNA TGCAGTGCTAGTGGGGGGAATCAGCCCCAGCATTTT.

V usage is TRBV27 and J usage is TRBJ1-1; tentative D call: TRBD1 (5 bases). V lost 3 bases and J lost 3, with 11 bases in between. This CDR3 is 14 amino acids long. Germline CDR1 and CDR2: MNHEY and SMNVEV (reference sequence). DNA for the CDR3: TGTGCCAGCAGTTTTGGGAGGGGAGACACTGAAGCTTTCTTT. This sequence encodes CASSFGRGDTEAFF.